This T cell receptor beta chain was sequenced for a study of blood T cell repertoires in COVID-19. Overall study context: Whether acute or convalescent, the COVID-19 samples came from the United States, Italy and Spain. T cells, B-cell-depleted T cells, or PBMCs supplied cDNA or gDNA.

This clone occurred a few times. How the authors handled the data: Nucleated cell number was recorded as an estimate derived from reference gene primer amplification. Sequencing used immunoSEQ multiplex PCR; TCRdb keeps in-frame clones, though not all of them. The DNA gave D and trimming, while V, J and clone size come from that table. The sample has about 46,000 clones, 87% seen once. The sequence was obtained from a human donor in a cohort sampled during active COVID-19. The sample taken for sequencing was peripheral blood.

The CDR3 DNA reads as TGTGCCAGCAGTTACTCGGCAGGGGGCAATGAAAAACTGTTTTTT. Amino acid sequence: CASSYSAGGNEKLFF. J is TRBJ1-4 and V is TRBV6-2 or TRBV6-3; 8 bases match TRBD1. V shed 0 bases, J shed 5 bases, and the junction held 2 bases outside the gene matches. The CDR3 has 15 residues. From germline, CDR1 is MNHEY and CDR2 SVGEGT.